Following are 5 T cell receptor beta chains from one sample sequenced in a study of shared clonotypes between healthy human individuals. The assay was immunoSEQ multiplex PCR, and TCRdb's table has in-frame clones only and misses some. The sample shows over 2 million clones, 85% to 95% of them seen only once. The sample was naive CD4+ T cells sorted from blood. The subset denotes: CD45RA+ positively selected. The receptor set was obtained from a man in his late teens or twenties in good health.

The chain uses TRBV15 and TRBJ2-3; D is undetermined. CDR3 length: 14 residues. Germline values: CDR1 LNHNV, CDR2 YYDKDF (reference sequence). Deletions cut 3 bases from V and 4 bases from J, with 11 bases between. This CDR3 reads CATSRDVNSDTQYF. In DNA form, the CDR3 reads TGTGCCACCAGCAGGGATGTCAACTCAGATACGCAGTATTTT. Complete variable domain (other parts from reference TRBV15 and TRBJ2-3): DAMVIQNPRYQVTQFGKPVTLSCSQTLNHNVMYWYQQKSSQAPKLLFHYYDKDFNNEADTPDNFQSRRPNTSFCFLDIRSPGLGDTAMYLCATSRDVNSDTQYFGPGTRLTVL.

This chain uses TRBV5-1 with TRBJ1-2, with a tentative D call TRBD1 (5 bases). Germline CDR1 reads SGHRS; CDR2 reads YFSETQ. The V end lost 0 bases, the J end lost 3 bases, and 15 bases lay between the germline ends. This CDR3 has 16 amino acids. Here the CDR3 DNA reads TGCGCCAGCAGCTTGGCCAGCGGCAGGGAGCACTATGGCTACACCTTC. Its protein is CASSLASGREHYGYTF.

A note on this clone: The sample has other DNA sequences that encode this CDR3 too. CDR3 loop: CSAPAGNTIYF. The CDR3 DNA reads TGCAGTGCCCCAGCGGGGAACACCATATATTTT. This sequence joins TRBV20-1 and TRBJ1-3; D remains unclear. The germline CDR1 and CDR2 sequences are DFQATT and SNEGSKA (reference sequence). This CDR3 contains 11 residues. Deletions cut 6 bases from V and 7 bases from J, with 10 bases between.

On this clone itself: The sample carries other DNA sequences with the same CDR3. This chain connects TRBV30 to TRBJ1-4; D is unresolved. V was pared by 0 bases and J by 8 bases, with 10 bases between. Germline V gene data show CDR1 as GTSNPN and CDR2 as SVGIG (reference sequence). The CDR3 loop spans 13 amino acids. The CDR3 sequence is CAWSVRDGEKLFF. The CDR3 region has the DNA TGTGCCTGGAGTGTACGGGATGGCGAAAAACTGTTTTTT. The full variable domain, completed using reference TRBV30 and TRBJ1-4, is SQTIHQWPATLVQPVGSPLSLECTVEGTSNPNLYWYRQAAGRGLQLLFYSVGIGQISSEVPQNLSASRPQDRQFILSSKKLLLSDSGFYLCAWSVRDGEKLFFGSGTQLSVL.

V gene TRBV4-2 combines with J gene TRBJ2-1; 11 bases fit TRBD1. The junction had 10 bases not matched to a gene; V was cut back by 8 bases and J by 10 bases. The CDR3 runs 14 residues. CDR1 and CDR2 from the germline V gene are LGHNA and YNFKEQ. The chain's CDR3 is CASGRDRGYGEQFF. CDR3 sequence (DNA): TGTGCCAGCGGCCGGGACAGGGGGTACGGCGAGCAGTTCTTC.